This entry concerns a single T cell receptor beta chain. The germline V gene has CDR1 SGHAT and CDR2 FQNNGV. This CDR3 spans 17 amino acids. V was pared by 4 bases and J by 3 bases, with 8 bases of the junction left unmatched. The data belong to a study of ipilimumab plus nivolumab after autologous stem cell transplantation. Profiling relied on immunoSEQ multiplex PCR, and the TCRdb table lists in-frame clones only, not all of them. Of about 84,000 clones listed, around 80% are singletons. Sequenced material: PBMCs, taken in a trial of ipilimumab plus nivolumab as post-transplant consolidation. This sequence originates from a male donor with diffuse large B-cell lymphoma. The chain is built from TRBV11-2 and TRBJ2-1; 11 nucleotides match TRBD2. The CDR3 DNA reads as TGTGCCAGCAGCTCGCCTAGCGGGGGGATAAACTACAATGAGCAGTTCTTC. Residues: CASSSPSGGINYNEQFF.